This is a list of T cell receptor beta chains from one sample in a study of blood T cells in healthy people across ages. TCRdb re-analysed the 5' RACE reads in MiXCR, keeping a single row per CDR3 protein. The data hold over 1,500,000 distinct CDR3 sequences, with about 50% observed a single time. Input material: blood. These receptors originate from a woman aged 35 to 49 in good health. CDR3s include the opening cysteine and the closing phenylalanine or tryptophan. A D gene is named only where the DNA matches it firmly. Rows give clone size only sometimes, using once, few, many, or a class for an expanded clone.

j_call: TRBJ1-1
v_call: TRBV20-1
clone_size: -
d_call: -
cdr3_nt: TGCAGTGCTACACAGGGAGCATCTGAAGCTTTCTTT
cdr3_aa: CSATQGASEAFF

j_call: TRBJ1-6
v_call: TRBV25-1
clone_size: -
d_call: TRBD1
cdr3_nt: TGTGCCAGCAGACAGGGGGCGTCTAGTTCACCCCTCCACTTT
cdr3_aa: CASRQGASSSPLHF

j_call: TRBJ2-3
v_call: TRBV6-5
clone_size: -
d_call: TRBD2
cdr3_nt: TGTGCCAGCAGTCTTAGCGGGGCCCACACAGATACGCAGTATTTT
cdr3_aa: CASSLSGAHTDTQYF

j_call: TRBJ2-5
v_call: TRBV7-2
clone_size: -
d_call: -
cdr3_nt: TGTGCCGGCAGCCTAATGTCTCGCGGGGAGACCCAGTACTTC
cdr3_aa: CAGSLMSRGETQYF

j_call: TRBJ1-1
v_call: TRBV15
clone_size: once
d_call: -
cdr3_nt: TGTGCCACCAGCAGAGAGGTGGGTGGCGCCGGTGCTTTCTTT
cdr3_aa: CATSREVGGAGAFF

j_call: TRBJ2-7
v_call: TRBV7-2
clone_size: -
d_call: -
cdr3_nt: TGTGCCAGCAGCTTAGACAGGGCGGTGAACGAGCAGTACTTC
cdr3_aa: CASSLDRAVNEQYF

j_call: TRBJ2-1
v_call: TRBV5-1
clone_size: once
d_call: -
cdr3_nt: TGCGCCAGCAGCTTGCGGCAGCCTGGGGAAGAGCAGTTCTTC
cdr3_aa: CASSLRQPGEEQFF

j_call: TRBJ2-3
v_call: TRBV20-1
clone_size: -
d_call: -
cdr3_nt: TGCAGTGCGCAGAAGGGGGATACGCAGTATTTT
cdr3_aa: CSAQKGDTQYF

j_call: TRBJ2-7
v_call: TRBV6-2/TRBV6-3
clone_size: -
d_call: -
cdr3_nt: TGTGCCAGCAGGGAAGACAGTTACAGCTCCTACGAGCAGTACTTC
cdr3_aa: CASREDSYSSYEQYF

j_call: TRBJ2-3
v_call: TRBV5-1
clone_size: medium-sized
d_call: -
cdr3_nt: TGCGCCAGCAGCTTGGAGGACAGCGCTTTTAGCACAGATACGCAGTATTTT
cdr3_aa: CASSLEDSAFSTDTQYF

j_call: TRBJ2-3
v_call: TRBV6-2/TRBV6-3
clone_size: -
d_call: -
cdr3_nt: TGTGCCAGCAGTTACTGGCGGGGATCGAGCACAGATACGCAGTATTTT
cdr3_aa: CASSYWRGSSTDTQYF

j_call: TRBJ2-5
v_call: TRBV14
clone_size: -
d_call: TRBD1
cdr3_nt: TGTGCCAGCAGTCGGTTGCAGGGGGAAGAGACCCAGTACTTC
cdr3_aa: CASSRLQGEETQYF

j_call: TRBJ2-5
v_call: TRBV7-9
clone_size: -
d_call: TRBD2
cdr3_nt: TGTGCCAGCAGCCCGGGGGGGGTCTATGAGACCCAGTACTTC
cdr3_aa: CASSPGGVYETQYF

j_call: TRBJ2-5
v_call: TRBV27
clone_size: -
d_call: TRBD2
cdr3_nt: TGTGCCAGCAGCGGAGTAGCGGGGGGGTACCAAGAGACCCAGTACTTC
cdr3_aa: CASSGVAGGYQETQYF

j_call: TRBJ1-1
v_call: TRBV9
clone_size: -
d_call: TRBD1
cdr3_nt: TGTGCCAGCAGCGTCCAGGGGGCTCTTAGTGAAGCTTTCTTT
cdr3_aa: CASSVQGALSEAFF

j_call: TRBJ2-3
v_call: TRBV9
clone_size: -
d_call: -
cdr3_nt: TGTGCCAGCAGCGCAAGACCGCAGGGGAACACAGATACGCAGTATTTT
cdr3_aa: CASSARPQGNTDTQYF

j_call: TRBJ2-1
v_call: TRBV2
clone_size: once
d_call: TRBD2
cdr3_nt: TGTGCCAGCAGTCTCCAAGCTAGCGGGTTGTACAATGAGCAGTTCTTC
cdr3_aa: CASSLQASGLYNEQFF

j_call: TRBJ2-1
v_call: TRBV3-1
clone_size: -
d_call: TRBD1
cdr3_nt: TGTGCCAGCAGCAGCCTCGCGGGACAGGGTGGCAATGAGCAGTTCTTC
cdr3_aa: CASSSLAGQGGNEQFF

j_call: TRBJ2-5
v_call: TRBV27
clone_size: -
d_call: TRBD2
cdr3_nt: TGTGCCAGCAGCTCGGGACTTAGCGGGGGCAATGAGCAGTACTTC
cdr3_aa: CASSSGLSGGNEQYF

j_call: TRBJ2-1
v_call: TRBV27
clone_size: few
d_call: TRBD2
cdr3_nt: TGTGCCAGCAGTTGGAATAGCGGGTCCTACAATGAGCAGTTCTTC
cdr3_aa: CASSWNSGSYNEQFF

j_call: TRBJ2-7
v_call: TRBV6-6
clone_size: -
d_call: TRBD2
cdr3_nt: TGTGCCAGCAGCCGAAGCGGGGACCGGTACGAGCAGTACTTC
cdr3_aa: CASSRSGDRYEQYF

j_call: TRBJ1-5
v_call: TRBV12-3/TRBV12-4
clone_size: -
d_call: -
cdr3_nt: TGTGCCAGCGCCCCGGGAGGGGTCGGCAATCAGCCCCAGCATTTT
cdr3_aa: CASAPGGVGNQPQHF

j_call: TRBJ2-5
v_call: TRBV7-6
clone_size: -
d_call: -
cdr3_nt: TGTGCCAGCAGCTCCCCCATTGGGTACCAAGAGACCCAGTACTTC
cdr3_aa: CASSSPIGYQETQYF

j_call: TRBJ1-2
v_call: TRBV28
clone_size: -
d_call: TRBD1
cdr3_nt: TGTGCCAGCAGTAAAGGGACAGGGCGTAGCTACACCTTC
cdr3_aa: CASSKGTGRSYTF

j_call: TRBJ2-7
v_call: TRBV20-1
clone_size: -
d_call: TRBD2
cdr3_nt: TGCAGTGCTAGAAAAGCGGGGTCCCTAGCCCGCAACGAGCAGTACTTC
cdr3_aa: CSARKAGSLARNEQYF

j_call: TRBJ2-1
v_call: TRBV3-1
clone_size: -
d_call: -
cdr3_nt: TGTGCCAGCAGCAAGACGTCGAGGGGTGAGCAGTTCTTC
cdr3_aa: CASSKTSRGEQFF

j_call: TRBJ2-7
v_call: TRBV27
clone_size: -
d_call: -
cdr3_nt: TGTGCCAGCAGCTTCAGACAGAGCAGCTCCTACGAGCAGTACTTC
cdr3_aa: CASSFRQSSSYEQYF

j_call: TRBJ1-2
v_call: TRBV28
clone_size: -
d_call: -
cdr3_nt: TGTGCCAGCAGTTTATCTCGGGGGGGGTTTTATGGCTACACCTTC
cdr3_aa: CASSLSRGGFYGYTF

j_call: TRBJ2-4
v_call: TRBV14
clone_size: -
d_call: TRBD1
cdr3_nt: TGTGCCAGCAGCCGTGGGACAGTACCTTCGGAGCAGTACTTC
cdr3_aa: CASSRGTVPSEQYF

j_call: TRBJ2-3
v_call: TRBV7-2
clone_size: few
d_call: TRBD2
cdr3_nt: TGTGCCAGCAGCTTGTCGGGACTAGCGGCCACAGATACGCAGTATTTT
cdr3_aa: CASSLSGLAATDTQYF

j_call: TRBJ2-2
v_call: TRBV29-1
clone_size: -
d_call: -
cdr3_nt: TGCAGCGGCAGTGAAGTTACCGGGGAGCTGTTTTTT
cdr3_aa: CSGSEVTGELFF

j_call: TRBJ2-3
v_call: TRBV7-2
clone_size: -
d_call: TRBD2
cdr3_nt: TGTGCCAGCACCCAAGGGACGGTGGGACTAGCGGGGAGGAAGGATACGCAGTATTTT
cdr3_aa: CASTQGTVGLAGRKDTQYF